This T cell receptor beta chain was sequenced for a study of blood T cell repertoires in COVID-19. Study-wide context: Spain, Italy and the United States supplied samples that represented acute and convalescent COVID-19. T cells, B-cell-depleted T cells, or PBMCs supplied cDNA or gDNA.

Germline assignment: CDR1 SGHAT and CDR2 FQNNGV. Trimming shortened V by 3 bases and J by 2 bases, and 11 bases separated the two germline ends. The CDR3 runs to 16 residues. How the authors handled the data: Reference gene primer amplification in the assay estimated nucleated cell counts. The protocol was immunoSEQ multiplex PCR, while the TCRdb copy is restricted to in-frame clones and leaves out a portion. That table is the source of V, J and clone size, and D and trimming were worked out from the DNA. The sample records under 250,000 clones, roughly 80% being singletons. The sample taken for sequencing was peripheral blood. The J gene is TRBJ2-6, the V gene TRBV11-2; D uncertain. The TCR was taken from an elderly man with acute or convalescent COVID-19. In DNA form, the CDR3 reads TGTGCCAGCAGCTTTGAAAGCAATCCTGGGGCCAACGTCCTGACTTTC. This gives the protein CASSFESNPGANVLTF.